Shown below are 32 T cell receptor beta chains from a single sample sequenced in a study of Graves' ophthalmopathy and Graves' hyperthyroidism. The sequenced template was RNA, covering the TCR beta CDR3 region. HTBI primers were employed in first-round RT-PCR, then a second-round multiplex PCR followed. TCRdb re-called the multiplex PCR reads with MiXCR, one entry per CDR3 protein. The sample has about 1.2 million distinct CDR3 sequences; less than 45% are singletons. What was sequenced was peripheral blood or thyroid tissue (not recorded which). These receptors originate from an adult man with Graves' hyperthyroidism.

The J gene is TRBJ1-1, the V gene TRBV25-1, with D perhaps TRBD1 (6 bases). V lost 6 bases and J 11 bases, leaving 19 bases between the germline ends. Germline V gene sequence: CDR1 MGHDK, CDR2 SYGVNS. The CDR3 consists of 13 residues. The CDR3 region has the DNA TGTGCCAGCAGACAGGGAGGGCCTACTGGCGCTTTCTTT. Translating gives CASRQGGPTGAFF.

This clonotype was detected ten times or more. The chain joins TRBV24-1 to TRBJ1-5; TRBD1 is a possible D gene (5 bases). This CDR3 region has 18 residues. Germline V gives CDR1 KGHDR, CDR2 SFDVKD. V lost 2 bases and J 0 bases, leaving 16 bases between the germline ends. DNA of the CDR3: TGTGCCACCAGTGATTCCAGCCCGACAGATTATAGCAATCAGCCCCAGCATTTT. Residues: CATSDSSPTDYSNQPQHF.

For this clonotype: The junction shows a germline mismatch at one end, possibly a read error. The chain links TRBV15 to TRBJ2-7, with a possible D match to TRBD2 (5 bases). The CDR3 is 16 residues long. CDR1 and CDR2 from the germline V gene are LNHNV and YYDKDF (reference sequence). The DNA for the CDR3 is TGTGCCGCCAGCAGCTTAGGATCCTGGAGGTCCTACGAGCAGTACTTC. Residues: CAASSLGSWRSYEQYF.

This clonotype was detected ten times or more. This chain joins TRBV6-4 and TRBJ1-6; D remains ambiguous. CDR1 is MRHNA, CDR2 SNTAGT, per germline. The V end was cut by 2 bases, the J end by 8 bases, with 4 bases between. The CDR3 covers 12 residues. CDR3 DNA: TGTGCCAGCAGTGACGGGGATTCACCCCTCCACTTT. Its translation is CASSDGDSPLHF.

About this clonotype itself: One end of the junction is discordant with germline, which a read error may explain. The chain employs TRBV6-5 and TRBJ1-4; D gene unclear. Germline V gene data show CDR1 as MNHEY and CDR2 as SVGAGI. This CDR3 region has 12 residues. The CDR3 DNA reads TGTGCCATCAGTGATCGGCCTGAAAAACTGTTTTTT. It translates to CAISDRPEKLFF.

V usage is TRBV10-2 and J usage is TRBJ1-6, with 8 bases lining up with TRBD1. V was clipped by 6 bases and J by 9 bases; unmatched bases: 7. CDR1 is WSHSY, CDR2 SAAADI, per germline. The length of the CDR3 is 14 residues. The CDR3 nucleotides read TGCGCCAGCAGCGCCGGGACAGGCTCTTCACCCCTCCACTTT. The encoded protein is CASSAGTGSSPLHF.

CDR3 residues: CASKAGVSDTQYF. CDR3 in DNA: TGTGCCAGCAAAGCGGGAGTGTCGGATACGCAGTATTTT. V is TRBV6-6 and J is TRBJ2-3, with 8 positions matching TRBD2. CDR3 size: 13 residues. The V gene end was trimmed by 7 bases and the J gene end by 6 bases; junction bases not matched to a gene: 6. Looked up from germline, CDR1 is MNHNY and CDR2 is SVGAGI (reference sequence).

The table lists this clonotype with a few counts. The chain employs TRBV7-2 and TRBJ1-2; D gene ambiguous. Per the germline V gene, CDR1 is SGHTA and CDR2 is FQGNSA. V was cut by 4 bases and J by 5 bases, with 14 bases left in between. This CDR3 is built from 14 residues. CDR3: CASSSRTDTYGYTF. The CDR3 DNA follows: TGTGCCAGCAGCTCTCGGACGGATACATATGGCTACACCTTC.

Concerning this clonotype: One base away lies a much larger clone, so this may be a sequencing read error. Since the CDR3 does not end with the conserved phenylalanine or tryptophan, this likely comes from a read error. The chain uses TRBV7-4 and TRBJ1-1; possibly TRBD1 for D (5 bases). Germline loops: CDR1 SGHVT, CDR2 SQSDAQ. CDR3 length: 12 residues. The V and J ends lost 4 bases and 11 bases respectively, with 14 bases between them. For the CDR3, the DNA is TGTGCCAGCAGCTGGGGACTGACCGGGGCTTTCCTT. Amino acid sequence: CASSWGLTGAFL.

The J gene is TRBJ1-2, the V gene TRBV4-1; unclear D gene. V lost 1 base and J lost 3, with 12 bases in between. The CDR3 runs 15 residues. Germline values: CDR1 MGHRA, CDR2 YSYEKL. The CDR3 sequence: CASSQAEGPDYGYTF. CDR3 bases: TGCGCCAGCAGCCAAGCGGAGGGCCCGGACTATGGCTACACCTTC.

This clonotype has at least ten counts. The CDR3 loop reads CASRTARAGNTIYF. CDR3 DNA sequence: TGTGCCAGCAGGACCGCGAGGGCTGGAAACACCATATATTTT. The chain is built from TRBV5-6 and TRBJ1-3; no clear D gene. V dropped 5 bases and J dropped 2 bases, with 11 bases sitting between them. CDR3 size: 14 residues. From germline, CDR1 is SGHDT and CDR2 YYEEEE.

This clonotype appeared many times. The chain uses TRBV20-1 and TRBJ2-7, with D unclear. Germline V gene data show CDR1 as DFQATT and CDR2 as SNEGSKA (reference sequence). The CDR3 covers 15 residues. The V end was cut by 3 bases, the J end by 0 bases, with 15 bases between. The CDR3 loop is CSARASYSPSYEQYF. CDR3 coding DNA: TGCAGTGCTAGGGCATCCTACAGTCCCTCCTACGAGCAGTACTTC.

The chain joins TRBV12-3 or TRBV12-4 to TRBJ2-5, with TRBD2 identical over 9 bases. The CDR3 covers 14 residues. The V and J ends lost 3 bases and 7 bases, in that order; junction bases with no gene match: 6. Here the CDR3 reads CASSLAGGPRTQYF. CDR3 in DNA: TGTGCCAGCAGTTTGGCGGGAGGGCCGCGGACCCAGTACTTC.

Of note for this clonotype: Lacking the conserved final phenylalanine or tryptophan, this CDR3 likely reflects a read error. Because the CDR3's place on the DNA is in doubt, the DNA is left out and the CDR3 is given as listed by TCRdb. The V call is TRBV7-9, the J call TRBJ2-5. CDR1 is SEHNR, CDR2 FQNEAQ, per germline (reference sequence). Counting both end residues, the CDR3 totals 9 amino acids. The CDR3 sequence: CASSPRPVL.

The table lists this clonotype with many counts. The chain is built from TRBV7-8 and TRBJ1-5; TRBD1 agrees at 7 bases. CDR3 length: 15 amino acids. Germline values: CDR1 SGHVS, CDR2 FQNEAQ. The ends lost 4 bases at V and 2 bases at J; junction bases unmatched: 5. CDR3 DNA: TGTGCCAGCAGCTCTACAGGGGATCGCAATCAGCCCCAGCATTTT. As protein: CASSSTGDRNQPQHF.

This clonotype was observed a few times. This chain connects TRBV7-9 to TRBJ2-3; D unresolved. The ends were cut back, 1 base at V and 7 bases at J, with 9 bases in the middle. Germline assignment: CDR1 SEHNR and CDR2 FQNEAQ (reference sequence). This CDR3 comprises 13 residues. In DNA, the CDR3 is TGTGCCAGCAGCTTAGGGATGTACCATACGCAGTATTTT. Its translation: CASSLGMYHTQYF. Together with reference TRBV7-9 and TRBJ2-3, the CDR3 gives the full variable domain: DTGVSQNPRHKITKRGQNVTFRCDPISEHNRLYWYRQTLGQGPEFLTYFQNEAQLEKSRLLSDRFSAERPKGSFSTLEIQRTEQGDSAMYLCASSLGMYHTQYFGPGTRLTVL.

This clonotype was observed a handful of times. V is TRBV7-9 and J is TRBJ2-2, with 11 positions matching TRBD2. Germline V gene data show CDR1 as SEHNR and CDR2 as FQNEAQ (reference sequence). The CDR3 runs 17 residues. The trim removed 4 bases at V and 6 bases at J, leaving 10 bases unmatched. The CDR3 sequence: CASSSLAGGPLAGELFF. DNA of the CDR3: TGTGCCAGCAGCTCTTTAGCGGGAGGGCCTTTGGCCGGGGAGCTGTTTTTT.

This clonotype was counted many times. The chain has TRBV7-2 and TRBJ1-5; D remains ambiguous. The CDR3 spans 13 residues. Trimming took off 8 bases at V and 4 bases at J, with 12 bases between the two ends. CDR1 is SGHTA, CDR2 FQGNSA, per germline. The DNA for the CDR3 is TGTGCCAGCCGACGGGAGGCGAATCAGCCCCAGCATTTT. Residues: CASRREANQPQHF.

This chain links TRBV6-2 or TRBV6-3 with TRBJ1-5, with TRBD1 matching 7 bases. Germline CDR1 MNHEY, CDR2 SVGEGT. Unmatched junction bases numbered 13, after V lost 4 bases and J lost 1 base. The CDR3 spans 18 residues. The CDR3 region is CASSSSGDSRRSNQPQHF. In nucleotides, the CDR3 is TGTGCCAGCAGTTCAAGCGGGGACAGTCGAAGGAGCAATCAGCCCCAGCATTTT.

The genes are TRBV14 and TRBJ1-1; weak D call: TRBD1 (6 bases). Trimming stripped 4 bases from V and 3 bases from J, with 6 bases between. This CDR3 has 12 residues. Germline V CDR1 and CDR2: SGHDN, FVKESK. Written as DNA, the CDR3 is TGTGCCAGCAGCCGGACAGACACTGAAGCTTTCTTT. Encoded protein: CASSRTDTEAFF.

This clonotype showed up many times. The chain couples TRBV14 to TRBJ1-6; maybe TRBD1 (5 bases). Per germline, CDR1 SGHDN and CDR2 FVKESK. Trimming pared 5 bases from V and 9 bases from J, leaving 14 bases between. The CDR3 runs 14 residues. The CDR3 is CASSYLRGGSPLHF. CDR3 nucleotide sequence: TGTGCCAGCAGCTACCTAAGGGGTGGTTCACCCCTCCACTTT.

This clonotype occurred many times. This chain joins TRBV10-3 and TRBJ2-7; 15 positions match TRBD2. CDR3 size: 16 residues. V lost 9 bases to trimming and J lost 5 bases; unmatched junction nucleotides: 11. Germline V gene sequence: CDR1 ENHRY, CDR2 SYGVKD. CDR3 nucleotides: TGTGCCATTCAAGGACTAGCGGGAGGGCCTTGGAACGAGCAGTACTTC. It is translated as CAIQGLAGGPWNEQYF.

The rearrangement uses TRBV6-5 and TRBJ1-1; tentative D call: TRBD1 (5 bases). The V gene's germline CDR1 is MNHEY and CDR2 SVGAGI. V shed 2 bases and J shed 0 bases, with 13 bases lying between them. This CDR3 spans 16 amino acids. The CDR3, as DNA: TGTGCCAGCAGTTACGGGTCAGGGATCATGAACACTGAAGCTTTCTTT. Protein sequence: CASSYGSGIMNTEAFF.

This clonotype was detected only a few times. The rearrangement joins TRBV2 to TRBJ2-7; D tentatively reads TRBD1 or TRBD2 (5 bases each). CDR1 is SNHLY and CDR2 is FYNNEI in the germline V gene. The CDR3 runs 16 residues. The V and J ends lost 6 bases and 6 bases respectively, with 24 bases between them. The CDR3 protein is CASREKLVGTGSEQYF. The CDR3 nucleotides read TGTGCCAGCAGGGAGAAACTCGTAGGGACCGGTTCCGAGCAGTACTTC.

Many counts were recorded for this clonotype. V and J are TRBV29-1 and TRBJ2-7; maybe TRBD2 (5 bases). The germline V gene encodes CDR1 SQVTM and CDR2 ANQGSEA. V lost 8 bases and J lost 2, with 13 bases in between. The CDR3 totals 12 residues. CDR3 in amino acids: CSTLSGTYEQYF. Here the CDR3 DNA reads TGCAGCACCTTGAGCGGAACCTACGAGCAGTACTTC.

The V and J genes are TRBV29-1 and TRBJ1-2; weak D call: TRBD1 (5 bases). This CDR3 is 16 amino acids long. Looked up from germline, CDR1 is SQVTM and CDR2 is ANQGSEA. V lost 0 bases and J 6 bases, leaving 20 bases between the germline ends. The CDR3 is CSVEDSWGLLRDGYTF. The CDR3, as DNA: TGCAGCGTTGAAGATTCTTGGGGACTCCTCAGGGATGGCTACACCTTC.

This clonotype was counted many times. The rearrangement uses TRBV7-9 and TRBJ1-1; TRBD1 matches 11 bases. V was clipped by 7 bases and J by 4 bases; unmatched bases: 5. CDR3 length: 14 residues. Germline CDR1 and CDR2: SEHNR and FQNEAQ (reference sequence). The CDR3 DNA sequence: TGTGCCAGCAAAACGGGACAGGGGGGCACTGAAGCTTTCTTT. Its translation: CASKTGQGGTEAFF. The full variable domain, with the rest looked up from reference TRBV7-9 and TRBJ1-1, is DTGVSQNPRHKITKRGQNVTFRCDPISEHNRLYWYRQTLGQGPEFLTYFQNEAQLEKSRLLSDRFSAERPKGSFSTLEIQRTEQGDSAMYLCASKTGQGGTEAFFGQGTRLTVV.

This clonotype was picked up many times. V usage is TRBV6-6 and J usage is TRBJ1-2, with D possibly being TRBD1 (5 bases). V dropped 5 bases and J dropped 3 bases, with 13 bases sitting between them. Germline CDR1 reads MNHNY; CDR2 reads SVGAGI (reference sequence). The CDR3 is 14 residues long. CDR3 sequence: CASSEVDTYYGYTF. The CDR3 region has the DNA TGTGCCAGCAGTGAAGTGGACACTTACTATGGCTACACCTTC.

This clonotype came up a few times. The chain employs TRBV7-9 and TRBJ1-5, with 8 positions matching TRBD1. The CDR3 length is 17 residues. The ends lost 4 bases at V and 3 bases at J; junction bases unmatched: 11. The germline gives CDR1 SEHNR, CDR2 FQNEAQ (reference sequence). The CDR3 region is CASSSDVQGGLNQPQHF. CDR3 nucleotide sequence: TGTGCCAGCAGCTCCGATGTACAGGGGGGCCTCAATCAGCCCCAGCATTTT.

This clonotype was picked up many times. CDR3 loop: CASSRSESILNQPQHF. The CDR3 DNA follows: TGTGCCAGCAGCCGATCGGAGTCGATCTTAAATCAGCCCCAGCATTTT. V and J are TRBV12-3 or TRBV12-4 and TRBJ1-5; no clear D gene. There are 16 residues in the CDR3. The V and J ends lost 6 bases and 4 bases respectively, with 19 bases between them.

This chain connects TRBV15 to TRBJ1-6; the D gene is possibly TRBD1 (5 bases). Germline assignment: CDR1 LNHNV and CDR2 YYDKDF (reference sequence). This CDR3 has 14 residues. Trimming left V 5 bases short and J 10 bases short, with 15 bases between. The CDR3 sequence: CATSPSDGGSPLHF. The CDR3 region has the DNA TGTGCCACCAGCCCGTCGGACGGGGGATCACCCCTCCACTTT.

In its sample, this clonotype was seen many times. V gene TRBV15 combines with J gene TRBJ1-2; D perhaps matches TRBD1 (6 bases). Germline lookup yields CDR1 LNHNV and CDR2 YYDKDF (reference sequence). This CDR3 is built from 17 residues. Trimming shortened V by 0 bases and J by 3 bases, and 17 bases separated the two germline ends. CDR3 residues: CATSRDVYRDFDYGYTF. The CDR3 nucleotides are TGTGCCACCAGCAGAGATGTTTACAGGGATTTTGACTATGGCTACACCTTC.